The present entry profiles one T cell receptor (beta chain) with its context. Its cognate antigen is unknown. Then a second PCR, running about 6 to 12 cycles, was carried out with a sample-barcoded 5' primer and a J-beta primer mix. MiXCR, applied by TCRdb to the 5' RACE reads, yields one record per CDR3 protein. The sample lists around 1,000,000 distinct CDR3 sequences, roughly 24% occurring once. This entry belongs to a study of blood T cells in healthy people across ages. Study background: Per every two T cells, about one barcoded beta molecule was captured by template switching. Study-level points and caveats: The donors' CMV status was not determined, possibly confounding changes in expanded clonotypes. Long-lived donors had more naive CD4+ cells and higher diversity than aged donors.

Trimming cost V 2 bases and J 6 bases; bases outside gene matches: 12. Germline CDR1 is MDHEN and CDR2 is SYDVKM. The CDR3 contains 16 residues. This sample was shared with a second study, whose subject was T cells of mothers and their children. As reported in that work: Each child gave 2.5 million to 3.5 million TCR beta CDR3 reads (each mother, over 9 million).

The chain links TRBV28 to TRBJ2-7, with 8 positions matching TRBD2. The sequenced material came from blood. This sequence originates from a girl aged 2 to 9 in good health. For the CDR3, the DNA is TGTGCCAGCAGTTTAGTGGGCGGGAGGTCGGTCCGCGAGCAGTACTTC. The encoded protein is CASSLVGGRSVREQYF.